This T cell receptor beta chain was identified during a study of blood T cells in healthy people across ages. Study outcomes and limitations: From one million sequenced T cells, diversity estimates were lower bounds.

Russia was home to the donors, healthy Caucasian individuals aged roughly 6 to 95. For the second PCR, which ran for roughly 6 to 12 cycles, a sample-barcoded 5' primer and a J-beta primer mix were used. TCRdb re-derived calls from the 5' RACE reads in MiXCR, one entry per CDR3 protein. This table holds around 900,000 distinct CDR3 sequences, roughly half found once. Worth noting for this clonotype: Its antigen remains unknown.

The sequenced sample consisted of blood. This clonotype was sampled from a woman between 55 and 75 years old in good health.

CDR3: CASSQDISGRNNEQYF. The CDR3 DNA follows: TGTGCCAGCAGCCAAGATATTAGCGGGAGAAACAATGAGCAGTACTTC. This rearrangement joins TRBV4-2 to TRBJ2-5; 9 bases are shared with TRBD2. The CDR3 spans 16 residues. CDR1 LGHNA and CDR2 YNFKEQ come from the germline V gene. V lost 0 bases and J lost 11; bases outside the gene matches: 13.